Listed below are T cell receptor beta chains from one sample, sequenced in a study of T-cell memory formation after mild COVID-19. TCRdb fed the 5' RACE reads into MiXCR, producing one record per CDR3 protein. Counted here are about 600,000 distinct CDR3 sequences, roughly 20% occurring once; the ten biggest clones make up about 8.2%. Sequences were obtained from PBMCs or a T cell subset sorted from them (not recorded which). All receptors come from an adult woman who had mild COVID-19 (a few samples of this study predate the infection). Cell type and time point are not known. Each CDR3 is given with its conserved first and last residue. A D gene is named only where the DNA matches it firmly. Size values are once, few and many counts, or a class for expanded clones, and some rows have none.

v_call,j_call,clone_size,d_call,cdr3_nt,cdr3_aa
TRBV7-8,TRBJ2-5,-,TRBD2,TGTGCCAGCAGCGGGCACCCGGGACTAGAAAAAGAGACCCAGTACTTC,CASSGHPGLEKETQYF
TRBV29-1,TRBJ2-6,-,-,TGCAGCGTGGGGGGAGTAGACGGGGCCAACGTCCTGACTTTC,CSVGGVDGANVLTF
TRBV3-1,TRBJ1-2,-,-,TGTGCCAGCAGCCAAGTGCTTTTCACGGGATACGGCTACACCTTC,CASSQVLFTGYGYTF
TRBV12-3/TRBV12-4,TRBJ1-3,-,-,TGTGCCACCCGCGTCGCCAGGGCTGGAAACACCATATATTTT,CATRVARAGNTIYF
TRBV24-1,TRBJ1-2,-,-,TGTGCCACCAGTGATCCCCTCCGTCGGGCGGGGGATGGCTACACCTTC,CATSDPLRRAGDGYTF
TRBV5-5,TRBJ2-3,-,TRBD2,TGTGCCAGCAGCGGTACTAGCGTCGGCCGTACGCAGTATTTT,CASSGTSVGRTQYF
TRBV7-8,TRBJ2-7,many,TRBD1,TGTGCCAGCAGCTTCCCCCGGAGGGACAGGGTGTACGAGCAGTACTTC,CASSFPRRDRVYEQYF
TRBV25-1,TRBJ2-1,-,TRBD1,TGTGCCAGCAGACAGGGGGCACGGGAAGAGCAGTTCTTC,CASRQGAREEQFF
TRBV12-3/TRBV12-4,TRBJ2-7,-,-,TGTGCCAGCAGTTTCCGGCAGTACTTC,CASSFRQYF
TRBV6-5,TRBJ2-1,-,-,TGTGCCAGCAGTCGGGCAAAAACCATTGGGCTCAATGAGCAGTTCTTC,CASSRAKTIGLNEQFF
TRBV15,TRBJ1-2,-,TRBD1,TGTGCCACCAGTGGAGGGACAGCTAACTATGGCTACACCTTC,CATSGGTANYGYTF
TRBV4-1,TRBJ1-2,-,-,TGCGCCAGCAGCCAAGATCGGGGGGAGGGCTACACCTTC,CASSQDRGEGYTF
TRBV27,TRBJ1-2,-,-,TGTGCCAGCAGTGGGGGCCCATCAGGTGGCTACACCTTC,CASSGGPSGGYTF
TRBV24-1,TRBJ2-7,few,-,TGTGCCACCAGTGAAAATGGGGCAGTCTACGAGCAGTACTTC,CATSENGAVYEQYF
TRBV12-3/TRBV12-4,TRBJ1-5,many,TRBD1,TGTGCCAGCAGTTCGACAGGGGTGGGCAATCAGCCCCAGCATTTT,CASSSTGVGNQPQHF
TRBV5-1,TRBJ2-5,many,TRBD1,TGCGCCAGCAGCTTGGTGTCGCAGGGGGCGAGGGGAGAGACCCAGTACTTC,CASSLVSQGARGETQYF
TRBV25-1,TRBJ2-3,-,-,TGTGCCAGCAGTGAAGTGGGGGTGGGCACAGATACGCAGTATTTT,CASSEVGVGTDTQYF
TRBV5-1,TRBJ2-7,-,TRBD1,TGCGCCAGCAGCTTGACGATTGGGACAGGGGGTGAGCAGTACTTC,CASSLTIGTGGEQYF
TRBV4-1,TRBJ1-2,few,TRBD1,TGCGCCAGCAGCCAAGATAATCGTTACAGGGGATTAGGCTACACCTTC,CASSQDNRYRGLGYTF
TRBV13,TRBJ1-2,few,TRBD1,TGTGCCAGCAGCTTCGAAACAGGGGGCATATACTATGGCTACACCTTC,CASSFETGGIYYGYTF